This record covers a single T cell receptor beta chain. Its specificity is not known. CDR3 length: 15 residues. CDR1 is MNHNS, CDR2 SASEGT, per germline. TCRdb re-called the 5' RACE reads; every CDR3 protein appears as one record, without DNA. This listing includes more than 90,000 distinct CDR3 sequences. The data were taken from a study of T cells expressing NK-cell markers. Whole-study context: Seven of eight sequenced donors tested HCMV-seropositive; one tested seronegative. Study-level points and caveats: Whether expanded NKG2C+ T cell clones recognized HCMV stayed uncertain.

The V gene is TRBV6-1, the J gene TRBJ2-4; TCRdb outputs TRBD1, but without DNA this stays unchecked. Sequenced sample: blood T cells: a sorted CD56 or NKG2C T cell subset, CD4+ or CD8+ T cells, or bulk PBMC T cells (not recorded which). The TCR sequence derives from a woman between 18 and 70 years old in good health. The CDR3 sequence is CASTLDTLAKNIQYF.